This passage covers 2 T cell receptor beta chains from one sample sequenced in a study of low-dose radiotherapy and immunotherapy resistance in tumors. TRAV and TRBV primers primed cDNA for both TCRalpha and TCRbeta. TCR amplification involved about 21 PCR cycles with a constant-region primer and V-primer adapter. TCRdb independently ran MiXCR on the reads; one entry per CDR3 protein. This sample has some 13,000 distinct CDR3 sequences, with roughly 75% found just once. The source is a human donor with advanced metastatic prostate, ovarian, gallbladder or colorectal cancer (not recorded which). This table probably holds off-target reads from a library built for another chain.

The chain recombines TRBV6-2 or TRBV6-3 with TRBJ2-1; tentatively, D is TRBD2 (7 bases). V lost 2 bases to trimming and J lost 2 bases, with 10 bases between them. The CDR3 totals 15 residues. Per the germline V gene, CDR1 is MNHEY and CDR2 is SVGEGT. The CDR3 DNA follows: TGTGCCAGCAGTTACAGGGGGGGTACCTACAATGAGCAGTTCTTC. Translating it yields CASSYRGGTYNEQFF.

This rearrangement joins TRBV20-1 to TRBJ1-1; 7 bases are a match to TRBD1. The germline V gene encodes CDR1 DFQATT and CDR2 SNEGSKA (reference sequence). Losses at the gene ends were 6 bases for V and 8 bases for J; bases not matched to a gene: 15. The CDR3 is 14 residues long. The CDR3 nucleotides are TGCAGTGCCCACCAGGGACAGAGTTTCATGGAAGCTTTCTTT. Residues: CSAHQGQSFMEAFF.